The 17 T cell receptor beta chains given below trace back to one sample, sequenced in a study of cytomegalovirus exposure and HLA in healthy donors. The protocol was immunoSEQ multiplex PCR, while the TCRdb copy is restricted to in-frame clones and leaves out a portion. The data show 120,000 or so clones, with more than 85% seen just once and approximately 4.5% held by the top ten. The sample consisted of PBMCs. The source is a man aged 18 to 30 in good health and CMV-seropositive.

A single count supports this clone. CDR3 sequence: CASREAGAYNEQFF. The CDR3 DNA is TGTGCCAGTAGAGAGGCGGGGGCCTACAATGAGCAGTTCTTC. V gene TRBV19 combines with J gene TRBJ2-1; TRBD2 aligns across 7 bases. The length of the CDR3 is 14 residues. Per the germline V gene, CDR1 is LNHDA and CDR2 is SQIVND (reference sequence). Trimming removed 6 bases from V and 2 bases from J; junction bases left unmatched: 4.

The CDR3 here is CATSRALSGQGRWEQYF. The CDR3 nucleotides are TGTGCCACCAGCAGAGCACTGTCCGGACAGGGGAGGTGGGAGCAGTACTTC. The genes are TRBV15 and TRBJ2-7, with 9 nucleotides matching TRBD1. The CDR3 totals 17 residues. CDR1 is LNHNV and CDR2 is YYDKDF in the germline V gene (reference sequence). J lost 7 bases, V lost 1 base, and 14 bases had no gene match. Together with reference TRBV15 and TRBJ2-7, the CDR3 gives the full variable domain: DAMVIQNPRYQVTQFGKPVTLSCSQTLNHNVMYWYQQKSSQAPKLLFHYYDKDFNNEADTPDNFQSRRPNTSFCFLDIRSPGLGDTAMYLCATSRALSGQGRWEQYFGPGTRLTVT.

In its sample, this clone was seen once. V and J are TRBV28 and TRBJ1-2, with TRBD1 matching over 10 bases. Germline trimming cut 2 bases from V and 5 bases from J; bases unmatched to any gene: 5. Germline V gene sequence: CDR1 MDHEN, CDR2 SYDVKM. The CDR3 consists of 15 residues. The CDR3 reads CASSLRQGARYGYTF. CDR3 bases: TGTGCCAGCAGTTTACGACAGGGGGCTCGTTATGGCTACACCTTC.

The rearrangement links TRBV5-1 to TRBJ2-2; D gene uncertain. CDR1 and CDR2 (germline): SGHRS, YFSETQ. V was shortened by 0 bases and J by 0 bases, with 6 bases between the two germline ends. CDR3 length equals 15 residues. The CDR3 region has the DNA TGCGCCAGCAGCTTGGGGGCAACGAACACCGGGGAGCTGTTTTTT. Its translation is CASSLGATNTGELFF.

DNA for the CDR3: TGTGCCAGTACCTCCTCCGAGTATGAAAAACTGTTTTTT. Protein product: CASTSSEYEKLFF. The chain has TRBV19 and TRBJ1-4; D is uncertain. Trimming removed 7 bases from V and 6 bases from J, with 12 bases in between. This CDR3 region has 13 residues. Germline V gene data show CDR1 as LNHDA and CDR2 as SQIVND (reference sequence).

The chain links TRBV13 to TRBJ2-3; 9 bases match TRBD2. The CDR3 contains 16 residues. With 2 bases clipped from V and 1 base from J, the junction kept 4 bases outside the gene matches. The germline V gene encodes CDR1 PRHDT and CDR2 FYEKMQ (reference sequence). The CDR3 loop is CASSLKRGAGTDTQYF. CDR3 DNA sequence: TGTGCCAGCAGCTTAAAGCGGGGGGCGGGCACAGATACGCAGTATTTT.

The rearrangement joins TRBV18 to TRBJ1-4, with 9 bases fitting TRBD1. Germline V lookup: CDR1 KGHSH, CDR2 LQKENI. The CDR3 runs 16 residues. V shed 3 bases, J shed 8 bases, and the junction held 10 bases outside the gene matches. In DNA, the CDR3 is TGTGCCAGCTCACCTCCTTCCGGGACAGGGTACGAAAAACTGTTTTTT. Residues: CASSPPSGTGYEKLFF.

The genes are TRBV28 and TRBJ1-1; 7 positions match TRBD1. Germline values: CDR1 MDHEN, CDR2 SYDVKM. V lost 4 bases to trimming and J lost 0 bases; unmatched junction nucleotides: 2. The length of the CDR3 is 14 residues. This CDR3 is CASSSTGLNTEAFF. Here the CDR3 DNA reads TGTGCCAGCAGTTCGACAGGGTTGAACACTGAAGCTTTCTTT.

Points on this clone: The identical CDR3 is also encoded by other nucleotide sequences in the sample. J is TRBJ2-7 and V is TRBV6-5, with D perhaps TRBD1 (6 bases). Germline V gene data show CDR1 as MNHEY and CDR2 as SVGAGI. This CDR3 has 14 amino acids. The germline V and J ends were trimmed by 2 bases and 0 bases, with 8 bases remaining between them. The CDR3 DNA reads TGTGCCAGCAGTTACCAGGGGAGCTCCTACGAGCAGTACTTC. This codes for CASSYQGSSYEQYF.

The V gene is TRBV4-1, the J gene TRBJ2-7; a possible D gene is TRBD1 (6 bases). V gave up 3 bases and J gave up 1 base, with 10 bases separating them. Germline lookup yields CDR1 MGHRA and CDR2 YSYEKL. The CDR3 is made up of 14 amino acids. The CDR3 loop is CASSQVGQSYEQYF. The CDR3 bases are TGCGCCAGCAGCCAGGTAGGACAGTCCTACGAGCAGTACTTC.

To note about this clone: The same CDR3 can be traced to other DNA sequences in this sample. The gene calls are TRBV18 and TRBJ2-1; 7 nucleotides line up with TRBD2. The ends lost 6 bases at V and 10 bases at J; junction bases unmatched: 3. CDR3 length: 11 residues. Germline CDR1 and CDR2: KGHSH and LQKENI. The CDR3, as DNA: TGTGCCAGCTCCCAGGGAGGGGAGCAGTTCTTC. It codes for CASSQGGEQFF.

The chain has TRBV27 and TRBJ1-2; D may be TRBD1 (5 bases). The CDR3 length is 13 residues. The germline CDR1 and CDR2 sequences are MNHEY and SMNVEV (reference sequence). V shed 8 bases and J shed 3 bases, with 13 bases lying between them. In DNA, the CDR3 is TGTGCCAGCTCCCCTCAGGGATACTATGGCTACACCTTC. Amino acids: CASSPQGYYGYTF.

The chain recombines TRBV6-1 with TRBJ2-6, with D possibly being TRBD2 (5 bases). V lost 7 bases to trimming and J lost 0 bases, with 10 bases between them. Germline CDR1 is MNHNS and CDR2 is SASEGT. The CDR3 extends over 15 amino acids. CDR3 nucleotide sequence: TGTGCCAGCACCCTAGGAGGCTCTGGGGCCAACGTCCTGACTTTC. Protein sequence: CASTLGGSGANVLTF.

The chain recombines TRBV7-9 with TRBJ1-1; 8 bases agree with TRBD1. This CDR3 has 17 amino acids. Germline V lookup: CDR1 SEHNR, CDR2 FQNEAQ (reference sequence). Unmatched junction bases numbered 11, after V lost 5 bases and J lost 0 bases. CDR3 sequence: CASSPYRTGRMNTEAFF. In DNA, the CDR3 is TGTGCCAGCAGCCCCTACCGGACAGGGAGGATGAACACTGAAGCTTTCTTT.

This chain joins TRBV6-1 and TRBJ2-5; 7 bases align to TRBD1. Germline-derived CDR1 and CDR2 are MNHNS and SASEGT. V lost 5 bases to trimming and J lost 4 bases; unmatched junction nucleotides: 7. The CDR3 spans 14 residues. The CDR3 region has the DNA TGTGCCAGCAGTTCCCGGACAGGCGTAGAGACCCAGTACTTC. Translated: CASSSRTGVETQYF.

V usage is TRBV7-2 and J usage is TRBJ2-5; D not resolved. The V gene lost 5 bases and the J gene lost 1 base, with 8 bases spanning the gap. CDR3 size: 13 residues. Germline V CDR1 and CDR2: SGHTA, FQGNSA. The chain's CDR3 is CASSPQAQETQYF. The CDR3 DNA is TGTGCCAGCAGCCCCCAGGCCCAAGAGACCCAGTACTTC.

The chain uses TRBV7-2 and TRBJ2-7, with TRBD2 as a possible D gene (5 bases). Trimming cost V 8 bases and J 6 bases, with 14 bases left between them. This CDR3 spans 12 amino acids. Germline lookup yields CDR1 SGHTA and CDR2 FQGNSA. CDR3 in DNA: TGTGCCAGCCGCGCGGCGGGTCGCGAGCAGTACTTC. Encoded protein: CASRAAGREQYF.